This entry lists 10 T cell receptor beta chains sequenced from one sample in a study of T cell repertoires in cytomegalovirus infection. TCRdb fed the reads into MiXCR, producing one record per CDR3 protein. The profile covers about 920,000 distinct CDR3 sequences, with about 33% appearing a single time and around 15% taken by the ten largest. For these receptors, no antigen is known. Source: cultured CD8+ T cells from PBMCs, taken from culture after CMV antigen stimulation. The source of these receptors is a human donor in good health (CMV status not recorded). Some clones in this sample may be carry-over from other donors' samples.

This chain connects TRBV7-9 to TRBJ1-2; no reliable D call. Trimming removed 4 bases at V and 2 bases at J, with 11 bases between. Germline CDR1 reads SEHNR; CDR2 reads FQNEAQ (reference sequence). This CDR3 is 14 amino acids long. The CDR3 region has the DNA TGTGCCAGCAGCTACGAATCGGACAACTATGGCTACACCTTC. It specifies CASSYESDNYGYTF.

This clonotype was picked up a small number of times. The rearrangement uses TRBV27 and TRBJ2-3; tentative D call: TRBD2 (5 bases). The CDR3 runs 14 residues. The V and J ends lost 3 bases and 6 bases respectively, with 13 bases between them. CDR1 and CDR2 (germline): MNHEY, SMNVEV (reference sequence). The CDR3 reads CASSFGIHTDTQYF. The CDR3 DNA reads TGTGCCAGCAGTTTCGGGATCCATACGGATACGCAGTATTTT.

To note about this clonotype: Its ends do not fully match the called genes, so a read error is possible. The chain couples TRBV5-6 to TRBJ1-5; D gene unclear. In germline, CDR1 is SGHDT, CDR2 YYEEEE. The CDR3 extends over 16 amino acids. The CDR3 loop reads CANSPWGGNSNQPQHF. The DNA for the CDR3 is TGTGCCAACAGCCCCTGGGGTGGCAATAGCAATCAGCCCCAGCATTTT.

The chain employs TRBV12-3 or TRBV12-4 and TRBJ2-7, with 8 bases that match TRBD2. There are 18 residues in the CDR3. With V trimmed by 3 bases and J by 3 bases, 16 bases remained unmatched. The CDR3 DNA reads as TGTGCCAGCAGTTTCTTCCCCTTGGCGGGACTAGGACACTACGAGCAGTACTTC. Amino acid sequence: CASSFFPLAGLGHYEQYF.

This chain links TRBV4-2 with TRBJ2-4; TRBD1 is a possible D gene (6 bases). The CDR3 totals 18 residues. From germline, CDR1 is LGHNA and CDR2 YNFKEQ. V dropped 4 bases and J dropped 0 bases, with 19 bases sitting between them. Here the CDR3 reads CASSRFSDRLIAKNIQYF. CDR3 DNA sequence: TGTGCCAGCAGCCGATTTTCCGACAGGCTAATAGCCAAAAACATTCAGTACTTC.

This chain links TRBV28 with TRBJ2-5, with a tentative D call TRBD1 (5 bases). Germline V gene lookup returns CDR1 MDHEN and CDR2 SYDVKM. The CDR3 has 14 amino acids. V was pared by 5 bases and J by 2 bases, with 12 bases between. The CDR3 region has the DNA TGTGCCAGCAGTCAACTCAGGGAACAAGAGACCCAGTACTTC. This translates into CASSQLREQETQYF.

This clonotype appeared a few times. The rearrangement uses TRBV7-9 and TRBJ2-7, with 7 bases fitting TRBD2. The CDR3 covers 11 residues. The germline gives CDR1 SEHNR, CDR2 FQNEAQ (reference sequence). The J segment lost 7 bases and the V segment lost 11 bases, leaving 8 bases of the junction unmatched. The CDR3 loop reads CAYSGVGEQYF. The CDR3 nucleotides are TGTGCCTACAGCGGGGTGGGTGAGCAGTACTTC.

This clonotype was counted many times. The chain has TRBV6-1 and TRBJ2-7; D remains unclear. V lost 6 bases, J lost 4 bases, and 16 bases lay in between. The CDR3 is 14 residues long. CDR1 and CDR2 from the germline V gene are MNHNS and SASEGT. The CDR3 DNA is TGTGCCAGCAGCTGCGTGTGGGGTGGATACGAGCAGTACGTC. The encoded protein is CASSCVWGGYEQYV.

The chain joins TRBV6-5 to TRBJ2-1; 12 bases are a match to TRBD2. The germline gives CDR1 MNHEY, CDR2 SVGAGI. The CDR3 extends over 16 amino acids. Trimming removed 3 bases from V and 5 bases from J; junction bases left unmatched: 5. CDR3 region: CASSYALAGGDNEQFF. The CDR3 bases are TGTGCCAGCAGTTATGCTCTAGCGGGGGGGGACAATGAGCAGTTCTTC.

The chain links TRBV12-5 to TRBJ2-7; D may be TRBD1 (6 bases). CDR1 is LGHNT and CDR2 is FRNRAP in the germline V gene. This CDR3 is built from 14 residues. V lost 6 bases and J 0 bases, leaving 12 bases between the germline ends. Here the CDR3 DNA reads TGTGCTAGTGGCCTCGGGACACCCTCCTACGAGCAGTACTTC. Amino acids: CASGLGTPSYEQYF.